A single sample is the source of the 9 T cell receptor beta chains below, sequenced in a study of graft-versus-host responses after intestinal transplantation (dated by TCRdb to the early 2020s). The library was produced with the immunoSEQ multiplex PCR assay. As stored in TCRdb, this immuneACCESS dataset retains in-frame rearrangements with V and J assigned. A fraction of the clones does not appear; measured against another copy, unresolved V genes explain less than half of the discrepancy, and the remainder lacks a known reason. Across this sample there are fewer than 120,000 clones, with roughly 95% seen only once. Of the sample, 0.4% to 0.55% falls within the top ten clones. No antigens are known for them. Read against the paper, the sample's time point label means: cells obtained before transplantation from donor or recipient. Specimen: unstimulated CD8+ T cells sorted from spleen or lymph node cells, collected before intestinal transplant. These receptors originate from a human donor who received an intestinal transplant.

The chain carries TRBV11-3 and TRBJ2-1, with no clear D. Germline V lookup: CDR1 SGHNT, CDR2 YENEEA. Trimming left V 0 bases short and J 0 bases short, with 9 bases between. This CDR3 contains 16 residues. DNA of the CDR3: TGTGCCAGCAGCTTAGATCCGGTGAGCTCCTACAATGAGCAGTTCTTC. This sequence encodes CASSLDPVSSYNEQFF.

In the case of this clone: The sample carries other DNA sequences with the same CDR3. The gene calls are TRBV5-4 and TRBJ1-3; D is uncertain. The CDR3 is 14 amino acids. CDR1 SGHNT and CDR2 YYREEE come from the germline V gene (reference sequence). The germline V and J ends were trimmed by 1 base and 1 base, with 6 bases remaining between them. CDR3 loop: CASSLSGSGNTIYF. The CDR3 coding sequence is TGTGCCAGCAGCTTGTCGGGGTCTGGAAACACCATATATTTT.

The CDR3 loop is CASSLDRMNTEAFF. The DNA of the CDR3 is TGTGCCAGCAGCTTAGACAGGATGAACACTGAAGCTTTCTTT. The chain couples TRBV7-8 to TRBJ1-1, with D possibly being TRBD1 (5 bases). The germline gives CDR1 SGHVS, CDR2 FQNEAQ. Deletions cut 1 base from V and 0 bases from J, with 6 bases between. This CDR3 has 14 amino acids.

The chain joins TRBV11-2 to TRBJ2-7; perhaps TRBD2 as D (6 bases). Germline V CDR1 and CDR2: SGHAT, FQNNGV. The length of the CDR3 is 14 residues. The V end was cut by 1 base, the J end by 7 bases, with 14 bases between. The CDR3 DNA reads as TGTGCCAGCAGCTTAGGGTTCCCGGCGGGAGAGCAGTACTTC. This codes for CASSLGFPAGEQYF. Looking up the rest from reference TRBV11-2 and TRBJ2-7 gives the full variable domain: EAGVAQSPRYKIIEKRQSVAFWCNPISGHATLYWYQQILGQGPKLLIQFQNNGVVDDSQLPKDRFSAERLKGVDSTLKIQPAKLEDSAVYLCASSLGFPAGEQYFGPGTRLTVT.

The genes are TRBV28 and TRBJ2-5; 7 positions agree with TRBD1. Germline loops: CDR1 MDHEN, CDR2 SYDVKM. J lost 5 bases, V lost 8 bases, and 11 bases had no gene match. The CDR3 length is 14 residues. CDR3 sequence (DNA): TGTGCCAGCCGCACCCCCACAGGGGTTGAGACCCAGTACTTC. Its translation is CASRTPTGVETQYF.

The CDR3: CASSLEGEQYF. CDR3 coding DNA: TGTGCCAGCAGCTTGGAAGGGGAGCAGTACTTC. V and J are TRBV5-6 and TRBJ2-7, with D unclear. The V end lost 0 bases, the J end lost 7 bases, and 5 bases lay between the germline ends. The CDR3 contains 11 residues. The germline gives CDR1 SGHDT, CDR2 YYEEEE. Based on the CDR3 plus reference TRBV5-6 and TRBJ2-7, the full variable domain is DAGVTQSPTHLIKTRGQQVTLRCSPKSGHDTVSWYQQALGQGPQFIFQYYEEEERQRGNFPDRFSGHQFPNYSSELNVNALLLGDSALYLCASSLEGEQYFGPGTRLTVT.

CDR3 coding DNA: TGTGCCAGCAGCTTAGCGGGCGATGTGCGGGGATATTCCTACGAGCAGTACTTC. It encodes CASSLAGDVRGYSYEQYF. This sequence joins TRBV7-2 and TRBJ2-7; TRBD2 is a possible D gene (6 bases). The V and J ends lost 0 bases and 1 base respectively, with 19 bases between them. Per germline, CDR1 SGHTA and CDR2 FQGNSA. This CDR3 region has 18 residues.

J is TRBJ1-1 and V is TRBV5-1, with D unresolved. The CDR3 has 13 residues. CDR1 and CDR2 from the germline V gene are SGHRS and YFSETQ. V lost 1 base and J 4 bases, leaving 8 bases between the germline ends. CDR3 region: CASSLSGVTEAFF. The CDR3 bases are TGCGCCAGCAGCTTGAGTGGGGTCACTGAAGCTTTCTTT. Together with reference TRBV5-1 and TRBJ1-1, the CDR3 gives the full variable domain: KAGVTQTPRYLIKTRGQQVTLSCSPISGHRSVSWYQQTPGQGLQFLFEYFSETQRNKGNFPGRFSGRQFSNSRSEMNVSTLELGDSALYLCASSLSGVTEAFFGQGTRLTVV.

The genes are TRBV7-2 and TRBJ2-1, with 7 bases lining up with TRBD2. This CDR3 is 15 amino acids long. CDR1 is SGHTA and CDR2 is FQGNSA in the germline V gene. The J segment lost 5 bases and the V segment lost 6 bases, leaving 10 bases of the junction unmatched. In DNA, the CDR3 is TGTGCCAGCAGAGACTCAAGCGGGACTAACAATGAGCAGTTCTTC. It yields the protein CASRDSSGTNNEQFF. The full variable domain, in which reference TRBV7-2 and TRBJ2-1 provide the parts outside the CDR3, is GAGVSQSPSNKVTEKGKDVELRCDPISGHTALYWYRQSLGQGLEFLIYFQGNSAPDKSGLPSDRFSAERTGGSVSTLTIQRTQQEDSAVYLCASRDSSGTNNEQFFGPGTRLTVL.